Below are 15 T cell receptor beta chains sequenced from a single sample in a study of molecular identifiers for immune sequencing clone quantification. TCRdb analysed the PCR reads with MiXCR anew, one entry per CDR3 protein. This repertoire shows approximately 590,000 distinct CDR3 sequences, about 25% found once; its top ten account for 0.78%. What was sequenced was naive CD8+ T cells from blood, with Jurkat cell RNA spiked in. The subset was: FACS-sorted CD8+CD4-CCR7+CD45RA+ naive T cells. The receptors here all came from a human donor in good health. Some libraries in this study had Jurkat cell RNA spiked in.

Concerning this clonotype: A much more abundant neighbour one base away suggests this may be a read error. As the CDR3 is not closed by the conserved phenylalanine or tryptophan, this likely results from a read error. The rearrangement links TRBV7-9 to TRBJ2-2, with 10 nucleotides matching TRBD1. Germline V gene data show CDR1 as SEHNR and CDR2 as FQNEAQ (reference sequence). This CDR3 spans 18 amino acids. V trimming: 5 bases; J trimming: 4 bases; junction bases outside the gene matches: 13. The CDR3 protein is CASSETGGVGLATGELFS. The CDR3 DNA sequence: TGTGCCAGCAGCGAGACAGGGGGCGTCGGTCTGGCCACCGGGGAGCTGTTTTCT.

The chain uses TRBV2 and TRBJ1-6, with D possibly TRBD1 on 6 matching bases. V was pared by 8 bases and J by 9 bases, with 14 bases between. The CDR3 covers 13 residues. Per the germline V gene, CDR1 is SNHLY and CDR2 is FYNNEI. The CDR3, as DNA: TGTGCCAGCGTATCACAGGGAAGTTCACCCCTCCACTTT. Translated, it gives CASVSQGSSPLHF.

This clonotype was recorded at least ten times. This sequence joins TRBV30 and TRBJ1-1; D gene ambiguous. The CDR3 covers 13 residues. The germline gives CDR1 GTSNPN, CDR2 SVGIG (reference sequence). V lost 0 bases, J lost 4 bases, and 9 bases lay in between. This CDR3 reads CAWSVGRGTEAFF. The CDR3 nucleotides read TGTGCCTGGAGTGTAGGTCGGGGCACTGAAGCTTTCTTT.

The chain is built from TRBV7-9 and TRBJ2-5, with D perhaps TRBD2 (6 bases). Per germline, CDR1 SEHNR and CDR2 FQNEAQ (reference sequence). With 6 bases removed from V and 2 bases from J, the gap between germline ends came to 13 bases. This CDR3 is 14 amino acids long. The CDR3 reads CASRNTGGQETQYF. The CDR3 DNA reads as TGTGCCAGCAGAAACACCGGGGGACAAGAGACCCAGTACTTC.

The V call is TRBV10-3, the J call TRBJ2-5, with 8 bases lining up with TRBD2. The ends lost 3 bases at V and 5 bases at J; junction bases unmatched: 8. CDR3 size: 15 residues. CDR1 is ENHRY, CDR2 SYGVKD, per germline. This CDR3 is CAISDETGGRETQYF. CDR3 in DNA: TGTGCCATCAGTGATGAGACGGGGGGGCGGGAGACCCAGTACTTC.

This clonotype has a count of ten or more. This chain joins TRBV11-2 and TRBJ2-1; TRBD2 aligns across 10 bases. This CDR3 is built from 15 residues. Trimming cost V 3 bases and J 6 bases; bases outside gene matches: 5. Germline V lookup: CDR1 SGHAT, CDR2 FQNNGV. The CDR3 region is CASSLLAGAGNEQFF. The CDR3 DNA reads as TGTGCCAGCAGCTTGCTAGCGGGAGCTGGCAATGAGCAGTTCTTC.

This clonotype showed up just a few times. The chain joins TRBV29-1 to TRBJ2-1; D call uncertain. The V and J ends lost 0 bases and 4 bases respectively, with 10 bases between them. CDR3 length equals 14 residues. The V gene's germline CDR1 is SQVTM and CDR2 ANQGSEA. The CDR3: CSVEERDNYNEQFF. DNA of the CDR3: TGCAGCGTTGAAGAACGAGACAATTACAATGAGCAGTTCTTC.

This clonotype was recorded at least ten times. The chain is built from TRBV5-4 and TRBJ2-7; TRBD2 agrees at 9 bases. The trim removed 0 bases at V and 5 bases at J, leaving 6 bases unmatched. The CDR3 sequence is 15 residues long. The germline CDR1 and CDR2 sequences are SGHNT and YYREEE (reference sequence). The CDR3 is CASSLAASGNHEQYF. CDR3 coding DNA: TGTGCCAGCAGCTTGGCGGCTAGCGGGAACCACGAGCAGTACTTC. Full variable domain (missing parts from reference TRBV5-4 and TRBJ2-7): ETGVTQSPTHLIKTRGQQVTLRCSSQSGHNTVSWYQQALGQGPQFIFQYYREEENGRGNFPPRFSGLQFPNYSSELNVNALELDDSALYLCASSLAASGNHEQYFGPGTRLTVT.

This clonotype occurred many times. This chain links TRBV28 with TRBJ2-7; D might be TRBD2 (5 bases). Trimming cost V 6 bases and J 2 bases, with 14 bases left between them. Looked up from germline, CDR1 is MDHEN and CDR2 is SYDVKM. CDR3 length equals 14 residues. This chain's CDR3 is CASSSTGETYEQYF. CDR3 nucleotide sequence: TGTGCCAGCAGCTCCACCGGGGAAACCTACGAGCAGTACTTC. Complete variable domain (other parts from reference TRBV28 and TRBJ2-7): DVKVTQSSRYLVKRTGEKVFLECVQDMDHENMFWYRQDPGLGLRLIYFSYDVKMKEKGDIPEGYSVSREKKERFSLILESASTNQTSMYLCASSSTGETYEQYFGPGTRLTVT.

Comments on this clonotype: A single base separates this from a much larger clone, so it may be a read error. The V gene is TRBV4-1, the J gene TRBJ2-7; D uncertain. This CDR3 is 14 amino acids long. Per the germline V gene, CDR1 is MGHRA and CDR2 is YSYEKL. As DNA, the CDR3 is TGCGCCGGCAGCCAAGAGGTCAGGTCCTACGAGCAGTACTTC. It encodes CAGSQEVRSYEQYF.

This clonotype has at least ten counts. V is TRBV29-1 and J is TRBJ1-4; D is ambiguous. The germline CDR1 and CDR2 sequences are SQVTM and ANQGSEA. Trimming took off 5 bases at V and 0 bases at J, with 7 bases between the two ends. This CDR3 region has 13 residues. Here the CDR3 DNA reads TGCAGCGTTTGGGGTGCAACTAATGAAAAACTGTTTTTT. Encoded protein: CSVWGATNEKLFF.

This clonotype appeared many times. The chain carries TRBV7-8 and TRBJ2-3; 7 nucleotides line up with TRBD1. CDR1 is SGHVS and CDR2 is FQNEAQ in the germline V gene. The CDR3 is 15 amino acids. With V trimmed by 5 bases and J by 0 bases, 5 bases remained unmatched. This CDR3 is CASSPGQISTDTQYF. The CDR3 nucleotides read TGTGCCAGCAGCCCGGGACAGATTAGCACAGATACGCAGTATTTT.

This clonotype was counted at least ten times. J is TRBJ2-3 and V is TRBV7-9; D is perhaps TRBD1 (5 bases). The CDR3 spans 13 residues. Germline-derived CDR1 and CDR2 are SEHNR and FQNEAQ (reference sequence). Trimming shortened V by 5 bases and J by 2 bases, and 8 bases separated the two germline ends. CDR3 protein: CASSPDTTDTQYF. CDR3 DNA: TGTGCCAGCAGCCCGGACACCACAGATACGCAGTATTTT. Variable domain in full (rest from reference TRBV7-9 and TRBJ2-3): DTGVSQNPRHKITKRGQNVTFRCDPISEHNRLYWYRQTLGQGPEFLTYFQNEAQLEKSRLLSDRFSAERPKGSFSTLEIQRTEQGDSAMYLCASSPDTTDTQYFGPGTRLTVL.

The J gene is TRBJ2-5, the V gene TRBV28; TRBD1 agrees at 7 bases. The CDR3 extends over 15 amino acids. Germline V gives CDR1 MDHEN, CDR2 SYDVKM. Trimming removed 4 bases from V and 3 bases from J; junction bases left unmatched: 8. CDR3 nucleotides: TGTGCCAGCAGTTACGGGACAGAGGGCGAAGAGACCCAGTACTTC. This sequence encodes CASSYGTEGEETQYF.

This clonotype was seen ten or more times. This chain joins TRBV27 and TRBJ2-6; a weak D match, TRBD1 (5 bases). CDR1 and CDR2 (germline): MNHEY, SMNVEV (reference sequence). V was cut by 4 bases and J by 0 bases, with 10 bases left in between. This CDR3 comprises 16 residues. The CDR3 coding sequence is TGTGCCAGCAGTTCGACAGCATTCTCTGGGGCCAACGTCCTGACTTTC. It yields the protein CASSSTAFSGANVLTF.